The 24 T cell receptor beta chains below were found in one sample sequenced in a study of shared clonotypes between healthy human individuals. TCRdb's copy holds only in-frame clones and misses some; the assay was immunoSEQ multiplex PCR. There are roughly 2,500,000 clones in the sample; 80% to 95% occur only once, and about 0.34% lies in the top ten. What was sequenced was naive CD4+ T cells from PBMCs. Subset: CD45RA+ positively selected. These receptors were taken from a man between 18 and 35 years old in good health. Some clones in this sample may be carry-over from other donors' samples.

The V and J genes are TRBV6-6 and TRBJ1-2, with no clear D. The CDR3 contains 14 residues. Trimming pared 5 bases from V and 6 bases from J, leaving 16 bases between. The germline V gene encodes CDR1 MNHNY and CDR2 SVGAGI (reference sequence). CDR3 sequence reads: CASSTILGEDGYTF. The CDR3 coding sequence is TGTGCCAGCAGTACCATATTGGGAGAGGATGGCTACACCTTC.

This clone was counted a few times. This specimen includes other DNA sequences encoding the same CDR3. The chain carries TRBV7-2 and TRBJ1-1; no firm D call. V was pared by 1 base and J by 0 bases, with 3 bases between. Germline CDR1 is SGHTA and CDR2 is FQGNSA. This CDR3 has 13 residues. This chain's CDR3 is CASSLDLNTEAFF. The DNA of the CDR3 is TGTGCCAGCAGCTTAGACCTGAACACTGAAGCTTTCTTT. The complete variable domain, with remaining parts taken from reference TRBV7-2 and TRBJ1-1, reads GAGVSQSPSNKVTEKGKDVELRCDPISGHTALYWYRQSLGQGLEFLIYFQGNSAPDKSGLPSDRFSAERTGGSVSTLTIQRTQQEDSAVYLCASSLDLNTEAFFGQGTRLTVV.

This clone has just one count. The chain is built from TRBV5-4 and TRBJ2-5; 11 bases line up with TRBD1. Per the germline V gene, CDR1 is SGHNT and CDR2 is YYREEE (reference sequence). The CDR3 runs 14 residues. After removal of 9 bases from V and 3 bases from J, the junction contained 7 bases not matched to a gene. DNA of the CDR3: TGTGCCACCACCGGGACAGGGGGGGAAGAGACCCAGTACTTC. As protein: CATTGTGGEETQYF. The full variable domain, its missing parts supplied by reference TRBV5-4 and TRBJ2-5, is ETGVTQSPTHLIKTRGQQVTLRCSSQSGHNTVSWYQQALGQGPQFIFQYYREEENGRGNFPPRFSGLQFPNYSSELNVNALELDDSALYLCATTGTGGEETQYFGPGTRLLVL.

This clone has just one count. The chain joins TRBV6-5 to TRBJ1-4; 10 bases align to TRBD1. The V gene's germline CDR1 is MNHEY and CDR2 SVGAGI. V lost 5 bases and J lost 8; bases outside the gene matches: 2. The length of the CDR3 is 13 residues. DNA for the CDR3: TGTGCCAGCAGTGACAGGGGGCAAGAAAAACTGTTTTTT. Its protein product is CASSDRGQEKLFF.

This clone has a handful of counts. The gene calls are TRBV11-2 and TRBJ1-5; D gene uncertain. The CDR3 length is 13 residues. The ends were cut back, 5 bases at V and 3 bases at J, with 8 bases in the middle. Germline CDR1 is SGHAT and CDR2 is FQNNGV. The CDR3 DNA is TGTGCCAGCAGCCCCACTGCCAATCAGCCCCAGCATTTT. Its translation: CASSPTANQPQHF. The full variable domain, completed using reference TRBV11-2 and TRBJ1-5, is EAGVAQSPRYKIIEKRQSVAFWCNPISGHATLYWYQQILGQGPKLLIQFQNNGVVDDSQLPKDRFSAERLKGVDSTLKIQPAKLEDSAVYLCASSPTANQPQHFGDGTRLSIL.

The rearrangement joins TRBV28 to TRBJ1-5; D is possibly TRBD1 (5 bases). Germline CDR1 MDHEN, CDR2 SYDVKM. V was trimmed by 7 bases and J by 5 bases, leaving 12 bases between them. CDR3 length equals 13 residues. CDR3 protein: CASTFWGDQPQHF. CDR3 sequence (DNA): TGTGCCAGCACCTTCTGGGGGGATCAGCCCCAGCATTTT.

This rearrangement joins TRBV10-2 to TRBJ2-7; TRBD1 agrees at 8 bases. Looked up from germline, CDR1 is WSHSY and CDR2 is SAAADI. This CDR3 contains 13 residues. V shed 6 bases, J shed 2 bases, and the junction held 3 bases outside the gene matches. The CDR3 DNA reads as TGCGCCAGCAGGGAGACAGGGGCCTACGAGCAGTACTTC. Translation gives CASRETGAYEQYF.

This sequence joins TRBV5-5 and TRBJ2-7; D might be TRBD2 (5 bases). CDR3 size: 16 residues. Trimming stripped 2 bases from V and 2 bases from J, with 17 bases between. The germline CDR1 and CDR2 sequences are SGHKS and YYEKEE (reference sequence). CDR3 protein: CASSFSVGGGTYEQYF. The CDR3 DNA reads as TGTGCCAGCAGCTTTTCGGTCGGAGGCGGAACCTACGAGCAGTACTTC. The entire variable domain, with the rest obtained from reference TRBV5-5 and TRBJ2-7, is as follows: DAGVTQSPTHLIKTRGQQVTLRCSPISGHKSVSWYQQVLGQGPQFIFQYYEKEERGRGNFPDRFSARQFPNYSSELNVNALLLGDSALYLCASSFSVGGGTYEQYFGPGTRLTVT.

The chain couples TRBV4-2 to TRBJ2-1, with 12 bases lining up with TRBD2. This CDR3 is built from 17 residues. The V gene end was trimmed by 1 base and the J gene end by 4 bases; junction bases not matched to a gene: 5. Looked up from germline, CDR1 is LGHNA and CDR2 is YNFKEQ. The CDR3 nucleotides read TGTGCCAGCAGCCAAGGACTAGCGGGGGAGTTTTACAATGAGCAGTTCTTC. This encodes CASSQGLAGEFYNEQFF.

Only a few counts were recorded for this clone. This rearrangement joins TRBV7-3 to TRBJ2-1; 7 bases agree with TRBD2. V gave up 2 bases and J gave up 4 bases; unmatched junction bases: 11. CDR3 length: 17 amino acids. Germline lookup yields CDR1 SGHTA and CDR2 FQGTGA. The CDR3 spells CASSLAGAGRSYNEQFF. CDR3 bases: TGTGCCAGCAGCTTAGCGGGAGCGGGAAGGAGTTACAATGAGCAGTTCTTC.

This clone appeared a single time. V and J are TRBV28 and TRBJ2-7; perhaps TRBD2 as D (6 bases). Germline assignment: CDR1 MDHEN and CDR2 SYDVKM. Trimming pared 2 bases from V and 0 bases from J, leaving 17 bases between. The CDR3 runs to 17 residues. For the CDR3, the DNA is TGTGCCAGCAGTTTAAGCCTAGCGTCGCATGACTCCTACGAGCAGTACTTC. It specifies CASSLSLASHDSYEQYF.

This clone was seen once. The DNA for the CDR3 is TGTGCCAGCAGCTCCCACTCGGACGAGCAGTACTTC. As protein: CASSSHSDEQYF. This chain links TRBV11-3 with TRBJ2-7; D call uncertain. V gave up 4 bases and J gave up 5 bases, with 9 bases separating them. Germline values: CDR1 SGHNT, CDR2 YENEEA. The CDR3 contains 12 residues.

The V and J genes are TRBV10-1 and TRBJ2-5; a possible D gene is TRBD2 (6 bases). V was shortened by 5 bases and J by 5 bases, with 12 bases between the two germline ends. The CDR3 contains 13 residues. Germline V gene lookup returns CDR1 WNHNN and CDR2 SYGVQD (reference sequence). The CDR3 here is CASSLTRLETQYF. CDR3 sequence (DNA): TGCGCCAGCAGTTTGACTAGGTTGGAGACCCAGTACTTC.

In DNA, the CDR3 is TGCGCCAGCAGCCAAGTTGGCACAGGATGGGGCTATGGCTACACCTTC. Translating gives CASSQVGTGWGYGYTF. This chain uses TRBV4-1 with TRBJ1-2; maybe TRBD1 (5 bases). The V end was cut by 1 base, the J end by 4 bases, with 16 bases between. CDR3 size: 16 residues. Germline V gene sequence: CDR1 MGHRA, CDR2 YSYEKL.

V gene TRBV5-4 combines with J gene TRBJ2-7; D possibly corresponds to TRBD2 (5 bases). This CDR3 has 17 amino acids. Germline V gene sequence: CDR1 SGHNT, CDR2 YYREEE (reference sequence). Trimming took off 2 bases at V and 2 bases at J, with 20 bases between the two ends. The chain's CDR3 is CASSLPLGFEGPYEQYF. In nucleotides, the CDR3 is TGTGCCAGCAGCTTACCCTTGGGGTTCGAGGGTCCCTACGAGCAGTACTTC.

This clone was seen more than once but under ten times. Within the sample, other DNA sequences also encode this same CDR3. This chain uses TRBV9 with TRBJ2-3; TRBD2 matches at 8 bases. The CDR3 runs 15 residues. The germline CDR1 and CDR2 sequences are SGDLS and YYNGEE. V lost 1 base and J lost 2; bases outside the gene matches: 3. CDR3 residues: CASSVLAGPTDTQYF. The CDR3 DNA reads as TGTGCCAGCAGCGTACTAGCGGGCCCCACAGATACGCAGTATTTT.

This chain links TRBV28 with TRBJ2-7; TRBD2 agrees at 14 bases. Trimming cost V 9 bases and J 3 bases; bases outside gene matches: 10. Germline V gives CDR1 MDHEN, CDR2 SYDVKM. This CDR3 is 16 amino acids long. CDR3 bases: TGTGCCAGTGGGGGACTAGCGGGGGAGAACCGCTACGAGCAGTACTTC. It is translated as CASGGLAGENRYEQYF.

The genes are TRBV7-3 and TRBJ1-1; possibly TRBD1 for D (5 bases). Germline values: CDR1 SGHTA, CDR2 FQGTGA. Trimming pared 1 base from V and 3 bases from J, leaving 15 bases between. This CDR3 region has 16 residues. CDR3 nucleotides: TGTGCCAGCAGCTTAAACCCCCCCCGGGGGGACACTGAAGCTTTCTTT. It encodes CASSLNPPRGDTEAFF.

A remark on this clone: The sample has other DNA sequences that encode this CDR3 too. This chain connects TRBV5-1 to TRBJ2-5, with 11 bases matching TRBD2. With the DNA end fitting TRBJ2-7 better, the J assignment may be wrong. The germline gives CDR1 SGHRS, CDR2 YFSETQ. The CDR3 is 14 residues long. Here the CDR3 reads CASSLGTSGSEQYF. CDR3 in DNA: TGCGCCAGCAGCTTGGGTACTAGCGGGAGCGAGCAGTACTTC.

This CDR3 reads CASSLVSGIGYGYTF. CDR3 coding DNA: TGTGCCAGCAGCTTGGTTTCGGGGATCGGCTATGGCTACACCTTC. This sequence joins TRBV5-6 and TRBJ1-2; D gene ambiguous. From germline, CDR1 is SGHDT and CDR2 YYEEEE. With 0 bases removed from V and 4 bases from J, the gap between germline ends came to 13 bases. The CDR3 contains 15 residues.

This chain joins TRBV25-1 and TRBJ2-4; tentative D call: TRBD2 (5 bases). CDR1 is MGHDK and CDR2 is SYGVNS in the germline V gene. Trimming stripped 6 bases from V and 7 bases from J, with 13 bases between. This CDR3 comprises 13 residues. CDR3 sequence reads: CASRRAGGNIQYF. The CDR3 DNA sequence: TGTGCCAGCAGAAGAGCTGGCGGGAACATTCAGTACTTC.

This clone has just one count. The chain is built from TRBV5-1 and TRBJ2-1; 8 positions agree with TRBD2. Germline loops: CDR1 SGHRS, CDR2 YFSETQ. The CDR3 totals 16 residues. Losses at the gene ends were 0 bases for V and 6 bases for J; bases not matched to a gene: 8. CDR3 loop: CASSLAGSGTVNEQFF. Here the CDR3 DNA reads TGCGCCAGCAGCTTGGCCGGTAGCGGGACCGTCAATGAGCAGTTCTTC.

This clone was recorded only once. The CDR3 spells CASSPLQGPGDTQYF. The CDR3 DNA sequence: TGTGCCAGCTCACCCCTACAGGGGCCGGGGGATACGCAGTATTTT. The chain uses TRBV18 and TRBJ2-3; 7 nucleotides line up with TRBD1. This CDR3 is built from 15 residues. Germline loops: CDR1 KGHSH, CDR2 LQKENI. The J segment lost 6 bases and the V segment lost 3 bases, leaving 9 bases of the junction unmatched.

The J gene is TRBJ1-5, the V gene TRBV9; the match to TRBD1 covers 9 bases. Germline values: CDR1 SGDLS, CDR2 YYNGEE. The CDR3 runs to 16 residues. V was clipped by 3 bases and J by 3 bases; unmatched bases: 7. CDR3 sequence: CASSAGTGIFNQPQHF. CDR3 in DNA: TGTGCCAGCAGCGCCGGGACAGGGATTTTCAATCAGCCCCAGCATTTT.